Each of the 20 T cell receptor beta chains below was sequenced from the same sample in a study of T cell responses to AZD1222 COVID-19 vaccine. Libraries were prepared by immunoSEQ multiplex PCR; TCRdb keeps only in-frame clonotypes and omits some of them. Of 150,000 to 200,000 clones listed, around 94% are singletons. The starting material was peripheral blood, obtained on day 0 of AZD1222 vaccination. The receptors derive from an adult in good health.

J is TRBJ2-1 and V is TRBV28; D perhaps matches TRBD2 (5 bases). V lost 6 bases and J 7 bases, leaving 25 bases between the germline ends. This CDR3 contains 17 residues. From germline, CDR1 is MDHEN and CDR2 SYDVKM. The CDR3 nucleotides read TGTGCCAGCAGCTCCGGGCCGCCCTTTAACTCGGGAAATGAGCAGTTCTTC. It translates to CASSSGPPFNSGNEQFF.

The chain is built from TRBV29-1 and TRBJ2-7, with D perhaps matching TRBD1 (6 bases). V lost 6 bases and J 3 bases, leaving 15 bases between the germline ends. The germline gives CDR1 SQVTM, CDR2 ANQGSEA. The CDR3 is made up of 13 amino acids. The CDR3, as DNA: TGCAGCGTGGAAAGGGCGGACAGCTACGAGCAGTACTTC. Translating it yields CSVERADSYEQYF.

J is TRBJ2-5 and V is TRBV3-1 (or the pseudogene TRBV3-2), with a weak D call TRBD2 (6 bases). Between the trimmed V and J ends, which lost 2 bases and 4 bases, there was a span of 11 bases. There are 14 residues in the CDR3. The germline V gene encodes CDR1 LGHDT and CDR2 YNNKEL (reference sequence). The CDR3 nucleotides are TGTGCCAGCAGCCAACCGTACGGGGGAGAGACCCAGTACTTC. It specifies CASSQPYGGETQYF.

V and J are TRBV3-1 (or the pseudogene TRBV3-2) and TRBJ2-5, with D unresolved. Trimming pared 1 base from V and 4 bases from J, leaving 4 bases between. This CDR3 has 12 amino acids. Germline V gene sequence: CDR1 LGHDT, CDR2 YNNKEL (reference sequence). This CDR3 reads CASSQVRETQYF. CDR3 in DNA: TGTGCCAGCAGCCAAGTCCGAGAGACCCAGTACTTC.

This clone appeared once. The chain recombines TRBV28 with TRBJ1-2; D ambiguous. The CDR3 extends over 15 amino acids. Germline V gene data show CDR1 as MDHEN and CDR2 as SYDVKM. Between the trimmed V and J ends, which lost 5 bases and 0 bases, there was a span of 13 bases. Here the CDR3 DNA reads TGTGCCAGCAGTCAACTCCGGCGGACTAACTATGGCTACACCTTC. Translation: CASSQLRRTNYGYTF.

V and J are TRBV13 and TRBJ1-5, with D tentatively TRBD1 (5 bases). The CDR3 contains 14 residues. The V gene's germline CDR1 is PRHDT and CDR2 FYEKMQ (reference sequence). Trimming removed 3 bases from V and 6 bases from J, with 12 bases in between. CDR3 amino acids: CASSFRGSVQPQHF. In nucleotides, the CDR3 is TGTGCCAGCAGCTTCCGGGGGAGTGTTCAGCCCCAGCATTTT.

The chain couples TRBV11-2 to TRBJ1-2; 9 bases match TRBD1. The CDR3 sequence is 15 residues long. Germline V gene data show CDR1 as SGHAT and CDR2 as FQNNGV. Trimming removed 4 bases from V and 8 bases from J; junction bases left unmatched: 11. CDR3: CASSSLQGARGGYTF. CDR3 nucleotides: TGTGCCAGCAGCTCGCTACAGGGGGCGCGAGGAGGCTACACCTTC.

The chain uses TRBV25-1 and TRBJ1-6; D is unclear. Deletions cut 1 base from V and 6 bases from J, with 10 bases between. In germline, CDR1 is MGHDK, CDR2 SYGVNS. CDR3 size: 15 residues. The CDR3 region is CASSESGAGNSPLHF. The DNA for the CDR3 is TGTGCCAGCAGTGAATCGGGAGCTGGTAATTCACCCCTCCACTTT.

The gene calls are TRBV11-2 and TRBJ1-6; D gene unclear. CDR1 is SGHAT, CDR2 FQNNGV, per germline. The ends were cut back, 5 bases at V and 7 bases at J, with 12 bases in the middle. The CDR3 sequence is 14 residues long. The CDR3 reads CASSPDLDNSPLHF. In nucleotides, the CDR3 is TGTGCCAGCAGCCCAGATTTAGACAATTCACCCCTCCACTTT.

The chain employs TRBV7-8 and TRBJ1-5; D perhaps matches TRBD1 (5 bases). V was shortened by 6 bases and J by 0 bases, with 15 bases between the two germline ends. The CDR3 contains 16 residues. Germline assignment: CDR1 SGHVS and CDR2 FQNEAQ. The chain's CDR3 is CASRDDRDFSNQPQHF. In DNA form, the CDR3 reads TGTGCCAGCAGGGACGACCGGGACTTTAGCAATCAGCCCCAGCATTTT.

The J gene is TRBJ1-1, the V gene TRBV27; D is uncertain. Germline values: CDR1 MNHEY, CDR2 SMNVEV (reference sequence). This CDR3 is 11 amino acids long. V lost 5 bases and J 5 bases, leaving 6 bases between the germline ends. CDR3 nucleotides: TGTGCCAGCAGTGGGGTTACTGAAGCTTTCTTT. Its translation: CASSGVTEAFF.

DNA of the CDR3: TGTGCCAGCAGTTTATTGGACGGTGGAGCTTTCTTT. Encoded protein: CASSLLDGGAFF. This chain uses TRBV28 with TRBJ1-1, with unresolved D. With 1 base removed from V and 10 bases from J, the gap between germline ends came to 10 bases. Germline CDR1 is MDHEN and CDR2 is SYDVKM. There are 12 residues in the CDR3.

The V call is TRBV28, the J call TRBJ2-7; D not resolved. Per germline, CDR1 MDHEN and CDR2 SYDVKM. The V end was cut by 1 base, the J end by 2 bases, with 15 bases between. The CDR3 contains 16 residues. CDR3: CASSLSPVLLTYEQYF. Here the CDR3 DNA reads TGTGCCAGCAGTTTATCCCCGGTTCTACTAACCTACGAGCAGTACTTC. Looking up the rest from reference TRBV28 and TRBJ2-7 gives the full variable domain: DVKVTQSSRYLVKRTGEKVFLECVQDMDHENMFWYRQDPGLGLRLIYFSYDVKMKEKGDIPEGYSVSREKKERFSLILESASTNQTSMYLCASSLSPVLLTYEQYFGPGTRLTVT.

V and J are TRBV19 and TRBJ1-2, with a tentative D call TRBD1 (5 bases). Germline CDR1 and CDR2: LNHDA and SQIVND (reference sequence). V lost 8 bases and J 4 bases, leaving 14 bases between the germline ends. The CDR3 consists of 13 residues. The DNA for the CDR3 is TGTGCCAGTGAGGGGTTGCTCGCCTATGGCTACACCTTC. Translating it yields CASEGLLAYGYTF.

The V and J genes are TRBV10-3 and TRBJ2-3; 8 bases fit TRBD1. The germline V gene has CDR1 ENHRY and CDR2 SYGVKD. V lost 6 bases to trimming and J lost 2 bases; unmatched junction nucleotides: 13. The length of the CDR3 is 17 residues. The CDR3 nucleotides are TGTGCCATCAGGGGGCCCGACAGGGGTGGGGACACAGATACGCAGTATTTT. It specifies CAIRGPDRGGDTDTQYF.

The chain uses TRBV7-9 and TRBJ2-1; 14 bases match TRBD2. Germline assignment: CDR1 SEHNR and CDR2 FQNEAQ (reference sequence). The CDR3 is made up of 17 amino acids. The J segment lost 8 bases and the V segment lost 2 bases, leaving 8 bases of the junction unmatched. CDR3 loop: CASSLPTGTSGSYEQFF. The CDR3 DNA reads TGTGCCAGCAGCTTACCCACCGGGACTAGCGGGAGCTATGAGCAGTTCTTC.

V gene TRBV11-2 combines with J gene TRBJ2-7; D remains unclear. The CDR3 is 12 residues long. The V and J ends lost 3 bases and 5 bases respectively, with 8 bases between them. Germline assignment: CDR1 SGHAT and CDR2 FQNNGV. This CDR3 reads CASSLRTNEQYF. In DNA form, the CDR3 reads TGTGCCAGCAGCTTGAGGACCAACGAGCAGTACTTC.

V is TRBV28 and J is TRBJ1-2; D remains ambiguous. There are 12 residues in the CDR3. Trimming pared 4 bases from V and 4 bases from J, leaving 7 bases between. Per the germline V gene, CDR1 is MDHEN and CDR2 is SYDVKM. CDR3 loop: CASSSGFYGYTF. In DNA, the CDR3 is TGTGCCAGCAGTTCAGGATTCTATGGCTACACCTTC.

V is TRBV5-1 and J is TRBJ2-3; 11 nucleotides agree with TRBD2. This CDR3 is 15 amino acids long. In germline, CDR1 is SGHRS, CDR2 YFSETQ. Trimming at V came to 10 bases and at J to 0 bases, leaving 7 bases not matched to a gene. CDR3 protein: CASALAGGSTDTQYF. In nucleotides, the CDR3 is TGCGCCTCGGCTTTAGCGGGAGGGAGCACAGATACGCAGTATTTT. Drawing the rest from reference TRBV5-1 and TRBJ2-3, the complete variable domain is KAGVTQTPRYLIKTRGQQVTLSCSPISGHRSVSWYQQTPGQGLQFLFEYFSETQRNKGNFPGRFSGRQFSNSRSEMNVSTLELGDSALYLCASALAGGSTDTQYFGPGTRLTVL.

This chain links TRBV29-1 with TRBJ2-1, with 7 bases aligning to TRBD1. V gave up 7 bases and J gave up 4 bases; unmatched junction bases: 7. This CDR3 has 13 residues. Germline loops: CDR1 SQVTM, CDR2 ANQGSEA. CDR3 nucleotides: TGCAGCGACCGACAGGGTACATACAATGAGCAGTTCTTC. It yields the protein CSDRQGTYNEQFF.